One sample yielded the 25 T cell receptor beta chains listed below, sequenced in a study of blood T cell repertoires in COVID-19. Assay used: immunoSEQ multiplex PCR; TCRdb lists only in-frame clones, some missing. This sample carries about 370,000 clones, more than 70% of them seen once, and the ten largest clones take 3%. The sequenced material came from peripheral blood. The receptors come from a woman aged 25-40 years with COVID-19, enrolled during active disease.

The chain is built from TRBV5-1 and TRBJ1-3; D unresolved. The ends were cut back, 4 bases at V and 0 bases at J, with 8 bases in the middle. Per the germline V gene, CDR1 is SGHRS and CDR2 is YFSETQ. The CDR3 runs 14 residues. CDR3 nucleotide sequence: TGCGCCAGCAGCGCGGGGTTCTCTGGAAACACCATATATTTT. It codes for CASSAGFSGNTIYF.

The table lists this clone with a few counts. The chain joins TRBV25-1 to TRBJ2-2; 9 nucleotides align to TRBD1. CDR3 size: 15 residues. Trimming cost V 6 bases and J 6 bases; bases outside gene matches: 8. Germline-derived CDR1 and CDR2 are MGHDK and SYGVNS. CDR3 sequence reads: CASRPDRGEAGELFF. DNA of the CDR3: TGTGCCAGCAGGCCGGACAGGGGAGAGGCCGGGGAGCTGTTTTTT.

V gene TRBV6-5 combines with J gene TRBJ2-2, with a weak D call TRBD1 (8 bases). The CDR3 loop spans 13 amino acids. Germline CDR1 MNHEY, CDR2 SVGAGI. The V and J ends lost 7 bases and 4 bases respectively, with 10 bases between them. CDR3 in DNA: TGTGCCAGCAACAGGGGGGGCACCGGGGAGCTGTTTTTT. Protein sequence: CASNRGGTGELFF.

The chain joins TRBV28 to TRBJ2-1; 8 nucleotides agree with TRBD2. The CDR3 covers 13 residues. In germline, CDR1 is MDHEN, CDR2 SYDVKM. Trimming took 7 bases from V and 10 from J; bases not matched to a gene: 9. CDR3 sequence (DNA): TGTGCCAGCACACGGGGGGGCCTTCACGAGCAGTTCTTC. This gives the protein CASTRGGLHEQFF.

The rearrangement joins TRBV7-2 to TRBJ2-3; a possible D gene is TRBD1 (5 bases). Germline assignment: CDR1 SGHTA and CDR2 FQGNSA. V was shortened by 0 bases and J by 2 bases, with 9 bases between the two germline ends. The CDR3 has 15 amino acids. The DNA for the CDR3 is TGTGCCAGCAGCTTAGCGGCAGGGAACACAGATACGCAGTATTTT. Its protein product is CASSLAAGNTDTQYF.

This sequence joins TRBV9 and TRBJ2-3; 8 bases line up with TRBD1. V dropped 4 bases and J dropped 0; count of bases not matched to a gene: 10. Per the germline V gene, CDR1 is SGDLS and CDR2 is YYNGEE. The CDR3 sequence is 17 residues long. Written as DNA, the CDR3 is TGTGCCAGCAGCACTCGACAGGGGCCGGGAAGCACAGATACGCAGTATTTT. Encoded protein: CASSTRQGPGSTDTQYF. Full variable domain (missing parts from reference TRBV9 and TRBJ2-3): DSGVTQTPKHLITATGQRVTLRCSPRSGDLSVYWYQQSLDQGLQFLIQYYNGEERAKGNILERFSAQQFPDLHSELNLSSLELGDSALYFCASSTRQGPGSTDTQYFGPGTRLTVL.

V gene TRBV27 combines with J gene TRBJ2-1, with D possibly being TRBD1 (6 bases). Germline V gene data show CDR1 as MNHEY and CDR2 as SMNVEV (reference sequence). Trimming cost V 10 bases and J 3 bases, with 19 bases left between them. The CDR3 spans 15 residues. CDR3 nucleotides: TGTGCCACCGACCGACAGGTCAGTGGCTACAATGAGCAGTTCTTC. Encoded protein: CATDRQVSGYNEQFF.

The rearrangement uses TRBV4-1 and TRBJ1-1, with 7 bases fitting TRBD1. V trimming: 3 bases; J trimming: 4 bases; junction bases outside the gene matches: 5. Germline-derived CDR1 and CDR2 are MGHRA and YSYEKL. This CDR3 contains 14 residues. The CDR3 bases are TGCGCCAGCAGCCAGGTAGGGACAGTCACTGAAGCTTTCTTT. The encoded protein is CASSQVGTVTEAFF.

The chain joins TRBV3-1 (or the pseudogene TRBV3-2) to TRBJ1-5; 11 nucleotides match TRBD1. The germline V gene encodes CDR1 LGHDT and CDR2 YNNKEL (reference sequence). V shed 4 bases, J shed 0 bases, and the junction held 5 bases outside the gene matches. CDR3 length: 17 residues. Here the CDR3 reads CASSPGTGGYSNQPQHF. CDR3 sequence (DNA): TGTGCCAGCAGCCCCGGGACAGGGGGATATAGCAATCAGCCCCAGCATTTT.

The chain joins TRBV28 to TRBJ2-7, with 8 nucleotides matching TRBD2. This CDR3 region has 12 residues. V shed 8 bases and J 4 bases; nucleotides not matched to a gene: 4. The germline V gene has CDR1 MDHEN and CDR2 SYDVKM. CDR3 coding DNA: TGTGCCAGCGGGACGGGGGGGTACGAGCAGTACTTC. Translation gives CASGTGGYEQYF.

The rearrangement uses TRBV4-3 and TRBJ1-5, with 8 bases aligning to TRBD1. The V gene's germline CDR1 is LGHNA and CDR2 YSLEER. The CDR3 consists of 15 residues. With 4 bases clipped from V and 1 base from J, the junction kept 3 bases outside the gene matches. CDR3 coding DNA: TGCGCCAGCAGCCCATGGACAGGGAGCAATCAGCCCCAGCATTTT. Its translation is CASSPWTGSNQPQHF.

V gene TRBV10-3 combines with J gene TRBJ1-3, with D possibly TRBD1 on 6 matching bases. This CDR3 comprises 18 residues. The V end was cut by 6 bases, the J end by 7 bases, with 28 bases between. The germline V gene encodes CDR1 ENHRY and CDR2 SYGVKD. For the CDR3, the DNA is TGTGCCATCAGCCTTCGAAAGGAACGGGGCCCGGGGGGCAACACCATATATTTT. It is translated as CAISLRKERGPGGNTIYF.

J is TRBJ1-1 and V is TRBV7-6; unclear D gene. Germline V lookup: CDR1 SGHVS, CDR2 FNYEAQ. Trimming left V 5 bases short and J 8 bases short, with 9 bases between. The CDR3 has 11 amino acids. In DNA, the CDR3 is TGTGCCAGCAGCGGCCCTAGGGAAGCTTTCTTT. It codes for CASSGPREAFF.

V gene TRBV28 combines with J gene TRBJ2-2; 15 bases map to TRBD2. The J segment lost 2 bases and the V segment lost 4 bases, leaving 2 bases of the junction unmatched. The CDR3 runs 17 residues. Germline loops: CDR1 MDHEN, CDR2 SYDVKM. CDR3 sequence: CASSSGLAGGNTGELFF. In DNA form, the CDR3 reads TGTGCCAGCAGTTCGGGACTAGCGGGGGGAAACACCGGGGAGCTGTTTTTT. The full variable domain, in which reference TRBV28 and TRBJ2-2 provide the parts outside the CDR3, is DVKVTQSSRYLVKRTGEKVFLECVQDMDHENMFWYRQDPGLGLRLIYFSYDVKMKEKGDIPEGYSVSREKKERFSLILESASTNQTSMYLCASSSGLAGGNTGELFFGEGSRLTVL.

J is TRBJ1-4 and V is TRBV29-1, with D possibly being TRBD1 (5 bases). The CDR3 spans 14 residues. In germline, CDR1 is SQVTM, CDR2 ANQGSEA. V was shortened by 4 bases and J by 8 bases, with 17 bases between the two germline ends. The CDR3 nucleotides read TGCAGCGTTGGGGTCGGGCAGGGATGGGAAAAACTGTTTTTT. Its protein is CSVGVGQGWEKLFF.

For this clone: The same CDR3 arises from other DNA sequences in this sample as well. The chain links TRBV19 to TRBJ2-2, with D possibly TRBD2 on 6 matching bases. CDR1 is LNHDA, CDR2 SQIVND, per germline (reference sequence). Trimming pared 4 bases from V and 1 base from J, leaving 13 bases between. This CDR3 comprises 16 residues. CDR3 DNA sequence: TGTGCCAGTAGTACCCCGGGGCGGGGGAACACCGGGGAGCTGTTTTTT. Its protein is CASSTPGRGNTGELFF.

This clone was detected once. In the same sample, other DNA sequences code for this CDR3. This sequence joins TRBV6-2 or TRBV6-3 and TRBJ2-7; perhaps TRBD1 as D (7 bases). Germline CDR1 MNHEY, CDR2 SVGEGT. Trimming stripped 5 bases from V and 6 bases from J, with 8 bases between. This CDR3 spans 11 amino acids. The DNA for the CDR3 is TGTGCCAGCAGTCAGGGGGGCGAGCAGTACGTC. Amino acids: CASSQGGEQYV.

The V and J genes are TRBV9 and TRBJ2-2, with D perhaps TRBD2 (6 bases). CDR3 size: 15 residues. From germline, CDR1 is SGDLS and CDR2 YYNGEE. With 4 bases removed from V and 4 bases from J, the gap between germline ends came to 14 bases. The DNA for the CDR3 is TGTGCCAGCAGCCCTCTGCTAGCGTTCACCGGGGAGCTGTTTTTT. Its translation: CASSPLLAFTGELFF.

The chain employs TRBV15 and TRBJ2-3, with a weak D call TRBD2 (6 bases). Germline values: CDR1 LNHNV, CDR2 YYDKDF (reference sequence). CDR3 length: 16 amino acids. The germline V and J ends were trimmed by 3 bases and 2 bases, with 15 bases remaining between them. CDR3 sequence (DNA): TGTGCCACCAGCAGTGGAGGGGCAGGTATCACAGATACGCAGTATTTT. Protein sequence: CATSSGGAGITDTQYF.

V usage is TRBV29-1 and J usage is TRBJ1-2; tentatively, D is TRBD1 (6 bases). The CDR3 length is 13 residues. V lost 1 base and J 2 bases, leaving 8 bases between the germline ends. Germline V gene data show CDR1 as SQVTM and CDR2 as ANQGSEA. The CDR3 spells CSVEVTGNYGYTF. As DNA, the CDR3 is TGCAGCGTTGAAGTCACAGGGAACTATGGCTACACCTTC.

The chain joins TRBV7-9 to TRBJ2-3, with 7 positions matching TRBD2. V lost 6 bases and J lost 3; bases outside the gene matches: 15. Germline V lookup: CDR1 SEHNR, CDR2 FQNEAQ (reference sequence). The CDR3 sequence is 17 residues long. CDR3 amino acids: CASRFRGAGDATDTQYF. CDR3 coding DNA: TGTGCCAGCAGGTTTAGAGGGGCGGGAGATGCGACAGATACGCAGTATTTT. Full variable domain (missing parts from reference TRBV7-9 and TRBJ2-3): DTGVSQNPRHKITKRGQNVTFRCDPISEHNRLYWYRQTLGQGPEFLTYFQNEAQLEKSRLLSDRFSAERPKGSFSTLEIQRTEQGDSAMYLCASRFRGAGDATDTQYFGPGTRLTVL.

The chain uses TRBV30 and TRBJ2-3, with 10 bases that match TRBD2. This CDR3 region has 14 residues. CDR1 and CDR2 (germline): GTSNPN, SVGIG (reference sequence). After removal of 5 bases from V and 1 base from J, the junction contained 3 bases not matched to a gene. In DNA form, the CDR3 reads TGTGCCTGGGACCTAGCGGGAGGCACAGATACGCAGTATTTT. It specifies CAWDLAGGTDTQYF.

The chain couples TRBV12-3 or TRBV12-4 to TRBJ2-5; tentative D call: TRBD2 (7 bases). The CDR3 spans 13 residues. V was clipped by 10 bases and J by 5 bases, with 17 bases between them. The CDR3 loop reads CATAGGRGETQYF. The CDR3 nucleotides are TGTGCCACCGCCGGGGGGCGGGGGGAGACCCAGTACTTC.

The chain employs TRBV9 and TRBJ2-1, with D perhaps matching TRBD2 (6 bases). CDR1 and CDR2 from the germline V gene are SGDLS and YYNGEE. The CDR3 spans 15 residues. Trimming pared 5 bases from V and 4 bases from J, leaving 16 bases between. The CDR3 protein is CASSEDSGVYNEQFF. The CDR3, as DNA: TGTGCCAGCAGTGAAGATAGCGGAGTTTACAATGAGCAGTTCTTC.

The chain carries TRBV10-3 and TRBJ2-2; 14 nucleotides align to TRBD2. CDR1 ENHRY and CDR2 SYGVKD come from the germline V gene. Trimming took 7 bases from V and 6 from J; bases not matched to a gene: 4. CDR3 length: 15 amino acids. DNA of the CDR3: TGTGCCATCATGACTAGCGGGGGGGCCGCCGGGGAGCTGTTTTTT. Residues: CAIMTSGGAAGELFF.